The clone carrying this T cell receptor (beta chain) was observed a single time. This sample is part of a study of metastatic and nonmetastatic thyroid tumors. CDR3 length equals 16 residues. Trimming pared 7 bases from V and 4 bases from J, leaving 23 bases between. Germline assignment: CDR1 SGHRS and CDR2 YFSETQ. TCRdb re-analyzed the PCR reads through MiXCR. The table lists 23,000 or so clones, around 30% of them singletons, with approximately 20% in the top ten. All patients were untreated before thyroid surgery. This receptor was taken from a female donor with papillary thyroid cancer or a benign thyroid nodule (not recorded which). Some clones in this sample may be carry-over from other donors' samples. Specimen: blood. This chain joins TRBV5-1 and TRBJ1-2; a weak D match, TRBD1 (5 bases). The CDR3 DNA reads TGCGCCAGCGGGATTTCTGGAGGGGAATTTGGCTATGGCTACACCTTC. It encodes CASGISGGEFGYGYTF.